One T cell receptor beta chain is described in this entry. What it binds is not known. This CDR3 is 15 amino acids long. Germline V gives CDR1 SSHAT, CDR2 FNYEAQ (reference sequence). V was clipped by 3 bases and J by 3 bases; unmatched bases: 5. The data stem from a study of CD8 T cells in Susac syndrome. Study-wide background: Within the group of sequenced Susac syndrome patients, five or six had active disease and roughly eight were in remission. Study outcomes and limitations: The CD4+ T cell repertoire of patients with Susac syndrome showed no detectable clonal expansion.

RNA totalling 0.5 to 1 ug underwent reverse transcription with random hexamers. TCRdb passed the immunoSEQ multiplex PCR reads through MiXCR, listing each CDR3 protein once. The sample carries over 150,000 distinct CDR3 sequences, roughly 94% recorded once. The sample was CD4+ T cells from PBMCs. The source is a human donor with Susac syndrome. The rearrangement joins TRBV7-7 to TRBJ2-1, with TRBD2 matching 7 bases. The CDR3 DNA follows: TGTGCCAGCAGCTTCGGCCTAGCGGACTACAATGAGCAGTTCTTC. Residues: CASSFGLADYNEQFF.